This T cell receptor beta chain was sequenced in a study of tumor and adjacent non-tumor tissue in lung cancer. TCRbeta libraries were built with three rounds of nested PCR, modified from ARM-PCR. TCRdb reprocessed the multiplex PCR reads with MiXCR, giving one entry per CDR3 protein. There are about 44,000 distinct CDR3 sequences in the sample; around 59% occur only once, and about 30% lies in the top ten. Study conclusions and caveats: Normal lung showed higher cumulative top 100 clone frequency than tumor. Compared with tumor, normal lung showed significantly lower TCR diversity. Shorter survival was associated with higher TCR diversity in tumors.

Germline V CDR1 and CDR2: MNHNS, SASEGT. The CDR3 spans 13 residues. V gave up 9 bases and J gave up 5 bases, with 14 bases separating them. A note on this clonotype: Its antigen is currently unknown. Likely a read error: the CDR3 ends without its conserved phenylalanine or tryptophan.

No cell sorting was done before RNA was extracted from the tissue. This non-tumor lung sample came from over 3 cm beyond the tumor edge. Material for sequencing was distant non-tumor lung tissue. This chain uses TRBV6-1 with TRBJ1-5, with a possible D match to TRBD1 (5 bases). This sequence was found in a woman between 65 and 79 years old with non-small cell lung cancer. CDR3 protein: CASSLQGHQPQHS. Written as DNA, the CDR3 is TGTGCCAGTAGCCTCCAGGGTCATCAGCCCCAGCATTCT.